This passage covers 30 T cell receptor beta chains from one sample sequenced in a study of naive and memory T cell subsets. Study conclusions and caveats: A few larger clonotypes appeared in naive repertoires, especially CD8, possibly memory cells re-expressing CD45RA.

Two oligonucleotides, mixed equimolar, formed the beta constant-region primer covering TRBC1 and TRBC2. Ligated cDNA was amplified by four rounds of PCR with nested alpha and beta constant-region primers and SP2. MiXCR was run by TCRdb on the UMI-ligation and nested PCR reads, yielding one entry per CDR3 protein. The sample records roughly 140,000 distinct CDR3 sequences, 15% to 25% being singletons. No antigen has been identified for these receptors. The specimen sequenced was naive CD8+ T cells from blood. Receptors originate from a human donor in good health.

The chain has TRBV12-3 or TRBV12-4 and TRBJ1-5; possibly TRBD1 for D (5 bases). The V end lost 4 bases, the J end lost 6 bases, and 10 bases lay between the germline ends. The CDR3 consists of 13 residues. In DNA, the CDR3 is TGTGCCAGCAGTTCAGGGTACGGTCAGCCCCAGCATTTT. Protein product: CASSSGYGQPQHF.

The V gene is TRBV3-1, the J gene TRBJ2-1; 8 positions match TRBD2. The length of the CDR3 is 17 residues. J gave up 7 bases and V 0 bases, and 11 bases lay outside the gene matches. Germline CDR1 LGHDT, CDR2 YNNKEL (reference sequence). CDR3 DNA: TGTGCCAGCAGCCAAGATATACGGGAGGGCCTTTGGAATGAGCAGTTCTTC. It specifies CASSQDIREGLWNEQFF.

The V gene is TRBV6-1, the J gene TRBJ2-7; 8 nucleotides align to TRBD2. The CDR3 is made up of 14 amino acids. V trimming: 8 bases; J trimming: 3 bases; junction bases outside the gene matches: 9. Germline CDR1 MNHNS, CDR2 SASEGT. CDR3 sequence reads: CASLPGGVDYEQYF. CDR3 bases: TGTGCCAGCTTGCCCGGGGGGGTGGACTACGAGCAGTACTTC.

In its sample, this clonotype was seen a few times. This sequence joins TRBV28 and TRBJ2-7; TRBD1 might be the D (6 bases). Germline values: CDR1 MDHEN, CDR2 SYDVKM. V shed 5 bases and J shed 9 bases, with 17 bases lying between them. The CDR3 has 13 residues. The CDR3 DNA reads TGTGCCAGCAGTCCCCTAACAGGGAATGGGCAGTACTTC. Translating it yields CASSPLTGNGQYF.

The chain carries TRBV6-5 and TRBJ2-2; 7 bases map to TRBD2. The V and J ends lost 3 bases and 2 bases, in that order; junction bases with no gene match: 9. Germline V CDR1 and CDR2: MNHEY, SVGAGI. CDR3 length: 17 residues. The CDR3 reads CASSYSLALTNTGELFF. Written as DNA, the CDR3 is TGTGCCAGCAGTTATTCACTAGCGCTAACTAACACCGGGGAGCTGTTTTTT.

This clonotype was counted only a few times. This chain joins TRBV11-3 and TRBJ2-1, with D tentatively TRBD2 (5 bases). Trimming took off 1 base at V and 8 bases at J, with 12 bases between the two ends. This CDR3 region has 14 residues. Germline loops: CDR1 SGHNT, CDR2 YENEEA. The CDR3 DNA sequence: TGTGCCAGCAGCTTAGCGGGAACCCCGGATGAGCAGTTCTTC. This gives the protein CASSLAGTPDEQFF.

The chain recombines TRBV7-6 with TRBJ2-7, with D possibly matching TRBD2 (6 bases). Germline CDR1 reads SGHVS; CDR2 reads FNYEAQ. Trimming removed 7 bases from V and 7 bases from J, with 17 bases in between. There are 13 residues in the CDR3. The CDR3: CASTGGRPYEQYF. CDR3 DNA sequence: TGTGCCAGCACTGGAGGGAGGCCTTATGAGCAGTACTTC. Using reference TRBV7-6 and TRBJ2-7 for the parts outside the CDR3, the full variable domain is GAGVSQSPRYKVTKRGQDVALRCDPISGHVSLYWYRQALGQGPEFLTYFNYEAQQDKSGLPNDRFSAERPEGSISTLTIQRTEQRDSAMYRCASTGGRPYEQYFGPGTRLTVT.

This clonotype came up a few times. V gene TRBV19 combines with J gene TRBJ2-1; the match to TRBD2 covers 13 bases. Unmatched junction bases numbered 8, after V lost 7 bases and J lost 8 bases. The CDR3 spans 15 residues. Germline V CDR1 and CDR2: LNHDA, SQIVND (reference sequence). DNA for the CDR3: TGTGCCAGTAACCCGGGACTAGCGGGATTCGATGAGCAGTTCTTC. Protein sequence: CASNPGLAGFDEQFF. Combining the CDR3 with reference TRBV19 and TRBJ2-1 gives the whole variable domain DGGITQSPKYLFRKEGQNVTLSCEQNLNHDAMYWYRQDPGQGLRLIYYSQIVNDFQKGDIAEGYSVSREKKESFPLTVTSAQKNPTAFYLCASNPGLAGFDEQFFGPGTRLTVL.

This sequence joins TRBV4-2 and TRBJ2-7, with D maybe TRBD2 (6 bases). The germline gives CDR1 LGHNA, CDR2 YNFKEQ. This CDR3 has 15 amino acids. V lost 0 bases and J 0 bases, leaving 9 bases between the germline ends. The DNA of the CDR3 is TGTGCCAGCAGCCAAGAGGCGGGGACCTCCTACGAGCAGTACTTC. Translation gives CASSQEAGTSYEQYF.

This clonotype has ten or more counts. J is TRBJ1-1 and V is TRBV10-2, with D perhaps matching TRBD1 (5 bases). From germline, CDR1 is WSHSY and CDR2 SAAADI. The CDR3 extends over 13 amino acids. V lost 1 base to trimming and J lost 4 bases, with 7 bases between them. In nucleotides, the CDR3 is TGCGCCAGCAGTGAGTTGGGGGTCACTGAAGCTTTCTTT. The encoded protein is CASSELGVTEAFF.

This clonotype has just a few counts. This sequence joins TRBV4-3 and TRBJ1-1; 7 bases map to TRBD1. The CDR3 is 15 residues long. The ends lost 0 bases at V and 10 bases at J; junction bases unmatched: 11. Germline V CDR1 and CDR2: LGHNA, YSLEER. As DNA, the CDR3 is TGCGCCAGCAGCCAAGATACAGGGGTGACGAGTGGAGCTTTCTTT. It yields the protein CASSQDTGVTSGAFF.

This chain links TRBV28 with TRBJ1-5; D gene ambiguous. The V and J ends lost 6 bases and 6 bases respectively, with 6 bases between them. There are 11 residues in the CDR3. Per germline, CDR1 MDHEN and CDR2 SYDVKM. Here the CDR3 DNA reads TGTGCCAGCAGAAATGTTCAGCCCCAGCATTTT. It yields the protein CASRNVQPQHF.

The genes are TRBV6-6 and TRBJ2-1; unclear D gene. V lost 0 bases to trimming and J lost 8 bases, with 5 bases between them. The CDR3 sequence is 12 residues long. Germline V CDR1 and CDR2: MNHNY, SVGAGI (reference sequence). CDR3 DNA sequence: TGTGCCAGCAGTTACTCTAGGGATGAGCAGTTCTTC. Protein: CASSYSRDEQFF.

For the CDR3, the DNA is TGTGCCAGCAGCCAATATCCCGCCTCCTACGAGCAGTACTTC. This encodes CASSQYPASYEQYF. V usage is TRBV4-2 and J usage is TRBJ2-7; D is ambiguous. The V end was cut by 2 bases, the J end by 0 bases, with 8 bases between. This CDR3 is built from 14 residues. Germline V gives CDR1 LGHNA, CDR2 YNFKEQ.

Many counts were recorded for this clonotype. The rearrangement uses TRBV6-5 and TRBJ2-7, with a tentative D call TRBD1 (5 bases). V gave up 0 bases and J gave up 5 bases, with 8 bases separating them. Germline CDR1 reads MNHEY; CDR2 reads SVGAGI. This CDR3 has 13 amino acids. CDR3 loop: CASSYSQGNEQYF. The CDR3 DNA reads as TGTGCCAGCAGTTACTCGCAGGGAAACGAGCAGTACTTC.

This clonotype was counted only a few times. This chain links TRBV7-2 with TRBJ1-2; D gene unclear. The germline V and J ends were trimmed by 2 bases and 2 bases, with 12 bases remaining between them. This CDR3 has 15 amino acids. Germline CDR1 is SGHTA and CDR2 is FQGNSA. This CDR3 reads CASSLYEATNYGYTF. The CDR3 DNA reads TGTGCCAGCAGCTTATACGAAGCCACCAACTATGGCTACACCTTC.

This clonotype has just a few counts. The chain links TRBV4-1 to TRBJ2-7; D is perhaps TRBD2 (5 bases). The CDR3 sequence is 13 residues long. The germline gives CDR1 MGHRA, CDR2 YSYEKL. V was pared by 4 bases and J by 3 bases, with 10 bases between. The CDR3 DNA reads TGCGCCAGCAGCCCCCCCGGGGTCTACGAGCAGTACTTC. Amino acids: CASSPPGVYEQYF.

This clonotype has a handful of counts. The gene calls are TRBV29-1 and TRBJ2-5; possible D gene TRBD2, 6 bases. The V gene's germline CDR1 is SQVTM and CDR2 ANQGSEA. CDR3 length: 13 residues. The ends were cut back, 3 bases at V and 3 bases at J, with 11 bases in the middle. The CDR3 region has the DNA TGCAGCGTTGACTCGGGACTGGAAGAGACCCAGTACTTC. Translated: CSVDSGLEETQYF.

This rearrangement joins TRBV12-3 or TRBV12-4 to TRBJ1-5; 7 bases align to TRBD1. The CDR3 has 12 amino acids. After removal of 7 bases from V and 6 bases from J, the junction contained 3 bases not matched to a gene. This chain's CDR3 is CASNRGSQPQHF. CDR3 DNA sequence: TGTGCCAGCAACAGGGGAAGTCAGCCCCAGCATTTT.

Only a few counts were recorded for this clonotype. This sequence joins TRBV6-1 and TRBJ1-3; D uncertain. Trimming pared 1 base from V and 0 bases from J, leaving 7 bases between. In germline, CDR1 is MNHNS, CDR2 SASEGT. The CDR3 covers 15 residues. For the CDR3, the DNA is TGTGCCAGCAGTGAAGAACAAAGCTCTGGAAACACCATATATTTT. This gives the protein CASSEEQSSGNTIYF.

The rearrangement uses TRBV28 and TRBJ2-7; D is perhaps TRBD1 (5 bases). The V end lost 8 bases, the J end lost 5 bases, and 19 bases lay between the germline ends. CDR1 is MDHEN and CDR2 is SYDVKM in the germline V gene. The CDR3 is 14 amino acids. CDR3 residues: CASGLQDPQNEQYF. In DNA form, the CDR3 reads TGTGCCAGCGGCCTACAGGACCCCCAGAACGAGCAGTACTTC. The full variable domain, with the rest looked up from reference TRBV28 and TRBJ2-7, is DVKVTQSSRYLVKRTGEKVFLECVQDMDHENMFWYRQDPGLGLRLIYFSYDVKMKEKGDIPEGYSVSREKKERFSLILESASTNQTSMYLCASGLQDPQNEQYFGPGTRLTVT.

This clonotype was seen only a few times. The J gene is TRBJ2-1, the V gene TRBV4-1; D tentatively reads TRBD1 or TRBD2 (6 bases each). The V and J ends lost 0 bases and 8 bases respectively, with 11 bases between them. The CDR3 loop spans 14 amino acids. CDR1 and CDR2 from the germline V gene are MGHRA and YSYEKL. The CDR3 bases are TGCGCCAGCAGCCAAGAAGGGGGGACCGATGAGCAGTTCTTC. Its protein product is CASSQEGGTDEQFF.

This chain uses TRBV12-5 with TRBJ1-2, with 8 bases aligning to TRBD1. Losses at the gene ends were 1 base for V and 5 bases for J; bases not matched to a gene: 6. This CDR3 has 15 residues. Looked up from germline, CDR1 is LGHNT and CDR2 is FRNRAP. The CDR3, as DNA: TGTGCTAGTGGTTTGGACCCACAGGGGGGGTATGGCTACACCTTC. Its translation: CASGLDPQGGYGYTF.

The chain carries TRBV10-3 and TRBJ1-3, with D unresolved. From germline, CDR1 is ENHRY and CDR2 SYGVKD. Deletions cut 3 bases from V and 7 bases from J, with 13 bases between. CDR3 length: 14 residues. CDR3 DNA: TGTGCCATCAGTGACGGCATTAACTTCAACACCATATATTTT. This codes for CAISDGINFNTIYF.

This clonotype was seen a few times. This sequence joins TRBV7-9 and TRBJ2-7; TRBD1 matches 8 bases. This CDR3 region has 17 residues. Unmatched junction bases numbered 14, after V lost 4 bases and J lost 3 bases. Germline CDR1 is SEHNR and CDR2 is FQNEAQ (reference sequence). CDR3 residues: CASSSSRDRFGGYEQYF. The CDR3 nucleotides are TGTGCCAGCAGCTCATCCCGGGACAGGTTTGGGGGCTACGAGCAGTACTTC.

This clonotype has only a few counts. The rearrangement links TRBV6-5 to TRBJ1-6; a weak D match, TRBD1 (5 bases). The ends were cut back, 2 bases at V and 9 bases at J, with 8 bases in the middle. Germline V gene lookup returns CDR1 MNHEY and CDR2 SVGAGI. The CDR3 covers 13 residues. CDR3 protein: CASSYGGFSPLHF. For the CDR3, the DNA is TGTGCCAGCAGTTACGGGGGGTTTTCACCCCTCCACTTT.

This chain links TRBV4-2 with TRBJ2-2; the match to TRBD2 covers 14 bases. CDR1 and CDR2 (germline): LGHNA, YNFKEQ. Unmatched junction bases numbered 5, after V lost 6 bases and J lost 5 bases. The CDR3 spans 16 residues. The CDR3 nucleotides are TGTGCCAGCAGGGGACTAGCGGGAGTCGATACCGGGGAGCTGTTTTTT. It specifies CASRGLAGVDTGELFF.

The CDR3 DNA sequence: TGTGCCAGCAGTTTAGGGGACAGGGCCTACAATGAGCAGTTCTTC. This sequence encodes CASSLGDRAYNEQFF. The chain uses TRBV12-3 or TRBV12-4 and TRBJ2-1; TRBD1 matches 9 bases. The CDR3 has 15 residues. J was trimmed by 2 bases and V by 1 base; bases with no gene match: 0.

This clonotype has a handful of counts. CDR3 DNA sequence: TGCGCCAGCAGCCAACCGGACAGGTACAATGAGCAGTTCTTC. Translating gives CASSQPDRYNEQFF. This rearrangement joins TRBV5-1 to TRBJ2-1; 7 bases match TRBD1. Germline CDR1 SGHRS, CDR2 YFSETQ. This CDR3 spans 14 amino acids. V lost 4 bases to trimming and J lost 4 bases; unmatched junction nucleotides: 5.

V usage is TRBV9 and J usage is TRBJ2-5, with TRBD2 identical over 7 bases. Germline V gene lookup returns CDR1 SGDLS and CDR2 YYNGEE. Trimming removed 3 bases from V and 2 bases from J; junction bases left unmatched: 4. The CDR3 loop spans 14 amino acids. CDR3 amino acids: CASSGGGRQETQYF. The CDR3 DNA sequence: TGTGCCAGCAGCGGGGGAGGGAGACAAGAGACCCAGTACTTC.